This T cell receptor (beta chain) was found in a study of Graves' ophthalmopathy and Graves' hyperthyroidism. There are 13 residues in the CDR3. The germline V gene encodes CDR1 SGHDT and CDR2 YYEEEE. The ends were cut back, 0 bases at V and 11 bases at J, with 11 bases in the middle. Study-wide findings and caveats: For predicting ophthalmopathy progression, the model had 55% to 71% sensitivity and 72% to 85% specificity.

The PBMCs were taken from more than 8 ml of fresh peripheral blood. This clonotype was counted many times. Its target is unknown. RNA transcripts yielded amplified TCR beta CDR3 regions. After a first-round RT-PCR with HTBI primers, a second-round multiplex PCR was run. TCRdb processed the multiplex PCR reads anew with MiXCR; each CDR3 protein has one entry. The table has 200,000 to 250,000 distinct CDR3 sequences, under 25% seen once. The J gene is TRBJ2-2, the V gene TRBV5-6; D may correspond to TRBD1 or TRBD2 (5 bases each). The TCR sequence derives from a woman in her forties or fifties with Graves' ophthalmopathy. Sequenced sample: peripheral blood. The CDR3 DNA sequence: TGTGCCAGCAGCTTGGGAGGGGTGCGTGAGCTGTTTTTT. Protein: CASSLGGVRELFF.